The 18 T cell receptor beta chains presented below share a single source sample, sequenced in a study of blood T cell repertoires in COVID-19. Repertoires were generated with immunoSEQ multiplex PCR, while TCRdb's copy carries only in-frame clones and drops some. This table has around 32,000 clones, more than 85% appearing once. Material: peripheral blood. All receptors come from a male donor with active COVID-19.

The chain combines TRBV7-8 with TRBJ1-3; no definite D call. Trimming shortened V by 0 bases and J by 1 base, and 7 bases separated the two germline ends. This CDR3 comprises 15 residues. Per germline, CDR1 SGHVS and CDR2 FQNEAQ. The CDR3 region has the DNA TGTGCCAGCAGCTTAGCCGCCGGGTCTGGAAACACCATATATTTT. As protein: CASSLAAGSGNTIYF.

The rearrangement uses TRBV19 and TRBJ2-7; D is unresolved. Trimming removed 6 bases at V and 9 bases at J, with 15 bases between. CDR1 and CDR2 from the germline V gene are LNHDA and SQIVND (reference sequence). The CDR3 extends over 12 amino acids. The CDR3 region is CASSGRGSAQYF. DNA for the CDR3: TGTGCCAGTAGCGGTAGAGGATCTGCGCAGTACTTC.

V gene TRBV7-2 combines with J gene TRBJ2-1; possible D gene TRBD1, 6 bases. This CDR3 has 15 residues. The germline V gene encodes CDR1 SGHTA and CDR2 FQGNSA. V gave up 1 base and J gave up 0 bases, with 7 bases separating them. DNA for the CDR3: TGTGCCAGCAGCTTAGGCAGGGGCTCCTACAATGAGCAGTTCTTC. Protein sequence: CASSLGRGSYNEQFF.

This sequence joins TRBV10-3 and TRBJ2-1; no definite D call. In germline, CDR1 is ENHRY, CDR2 SYGVKD. V gave up 10 bases and J gave up 9 bases, with 16 bases separating them. CDR3 length: 12 residues. CDR3 DNA sequence: TGTGCCACCGCTAGGCTAGAGGTTGAGCAGTTCTTC. Protein: CATARLEVEQFF.

The genes are TRBV11-2 and TRBJ1-2, with D perhaps matching TRBD1 (5 bases). V was clipped by 0 bases and J by 5 bases, with 10 bases between them. The CDR3 runs 14 residues. CDR1 and CDR2 (germline): SGHAT, FQNNGV. The CDR3 region has the DNA TGTGCCAGCAGCTTAGACTTGGGGCTTTATGGCTACACCTTC. Its protein product is CASSLDLGLYGYTF.

The CDR3 loop is CASSSRGAGGGTQYF. CDR3 coding DNA: TGTGCCAGCAGTTCACGGGGGGCAGGGGGCGGTACGCAGTATTTT. The V and J genes are TRBV28 and TRBJ2-3; D possibly corresponds to TRBD1 (8 bases). Germline values: CDR1 MDHEN, CDR2 SYDVKM. This CDR3 is built from 15 residues. V dropped 4 bases and J dropped 8 bases, with 19 bases sitting between them.

V usage is TRBV7-9 and J usage is TRBJ1-3, with 7 bases that match TRBD1. Trimming cost V 5 bases and J 0 bases; bases outside gene matches: 7. Germline V gene data show CDR1 as SEHNR and CDR2 as FQNEAQ (reference sequence). The CDR3 extends over 16 amino acids. The CDR3 protein is CASSLPGQRSGNTIYF. The DNA for the CDR3 is TGTGCCAGCAGCCTTCCGGGACAGCGCTCTGGAAACACCATATATTTT.

This chain connects TRBV6-1 to TRBJ1-2, with TRBD1 matching 8 bases. The ends lost 0 bases at V and 4 bases at J; junction bases unmatched: 10. The CDR3 totals 17 residues. The germline V gene encodes CDR1 MNHNS and CDR2 SASEGT. The CDR3, as DNA: TGTGCCAGCAGTGAAGCGGCAGGGGGCGCGAACCCCTATGGCTACACCTTC. Translation gives CASSEAAGGANPYGYTF.

This rearrangement joins TRBV19 to TRBJ1-1; TRBD1 aligns across 8 bases. The germline CDR1 and CDR2 sequences are LNHDA and SQIVND (reference sequence). This CDR3 comprises 13 residues. Unmatched junction bases numbered 6, after V lost 5 bases and J lost 7 bases. The CDR3: CASSPRDRREAFF. DNA for the CDR3: TGTGCCAGTAGTCCTCGGGACAGGCGTGAAGCTTTCTTT.

This clone was picked up one time. This chain connects TRBV5-1 to TRBJ1-3, with 8 bases matching TRBD1. Trimming cost V 4 bases and J 0 bases; bases outside gene matches: 3. This CDR3 comprises 15 residues. Per the germline V gene, CDR1 is SGHRS and CDR2 is YFSETQ. CDR3 sequence reads: CASSATGDSGNTIYF. The CDR3 DNA sequence: TGCGCCAGCAGCGCGACAGGGGACTCTGGAAACACCATATATTTT.

The gene calls are TRBV23-1 and TRBJ2-5; 10 bases are shared with TRBD1. TRBV23-1 is classed as an ORF, of uncertain function. With 9 bases clipped from V and 5 bases from J, the junction kept 21 bases outside the gene matches. The CDR3 covers 18 residues. The CDR3 nucleotides are TGCGCCAGAAGAAACACGGGACAGGGGTACCGATCTAGGGAGACCCAGTACTTC. It translates to CARRNTGQGYRSRETQYF.

V usage is TRBV7-9 and J usage is TRBJ1-2; D might be TRBD1 (5 bases). Trimming removed 1 base at V and 2 bases at J, with 8 bases between. CDR3 length equals 14 residues. CDR1 is SEHNR and CDR2 is FQNEAQ in the germline V gene (reference sequence). CDR3 sequence (DNA): TGTGCCAGCAGCTTAGGGTCAGGGAACTATGGCTACACCTTC. Translated, it gives CASSLGSGNYGYTF.

The J gene is TRBJ1-3, the V gene TRBV6-2 or TRBV6-3, with TRBD1 matching over 8 bases. Per the germline V gene, CDR1 is MNHEY and CDR2 is SVGEGT. The CDR3 covers 18 residues. V lost 4 bases, J lost 0 bases, and 11 bases stayed unmatched. Here the CDR3 DNA reads TGTGCCAGCAGTTGCGGCCCCCGGGACAGGAACTCTGGAAACACCATATATTTT. Its protein product is CASSCGPRDRNSGNTIYF.

The genes are TRBV6-5 and TRBJ1-2; D possibly corresponds to TRBD1 (6 bases). V dropped 2 bases and J dropped 8 bases, with 12 bases sitting between them. This CDR3 is built from 13 residues. CDR1 and CDR2 from the germline V gene are MNHEY and SVGAGI. For the CDR3, the DNA is TGTGCCAGCAGTTACCATAACAGGGACGGCTACACCTTC. Its translation is CASSYHNRDGYTF.

This chain links TRBV5-6 with TRBJ1-2; no firm D call. CDR1 and CDR2 from the germline V gene are SGHDT and YYEEEE. This CDR3 is 14 amino acids long. V gave up 3 bases and J gave up 5 bases, with 14 bases separating them. The chain's CDR3 is CASSSSPPFYGYTF. CDR3 bases: TGTGCCAGCAGCTCATCCCCCCCATTTTATGGCTACACCTTC.

The chain's CDR3 is CASSATGTVNYGYTF. The CDR3 coding sequence is TGTGCCAGCAGCGCCACCGGGACAGTTAACTATGGCTACACCTTC. The rearrangement links TRBV6-2 or TRBV6-3 to TRBJ1-2; the match to TRBD1 covers 7 bases. Trimming cost V 6 bases and J 1 base; bases outside gene matches: 8. Germline-derived CDR1 and CDR2 are MNHEY and SVGEGT. This CDR3 is 15 amino acids long.

The gene calls are TRBV6-5 and TRBJ1-2, with 8 bases identical to TRBD1. The CDR3 loop spans 14 amino acids. Germline values: CDR1 MNHEY, CDR2 SVGAGI. V was pared by 2 bases and J by 5 bases, with 4 bases of the junction left unmatched. The CDR3 spells CASSYHRTGYGYTF. The DNA for the CDR3 is TGTGCCAGCAGTTACCATCGGACAGGGTATGGCTACACCTTC.

The chain recombines TRBV15 with TRBJ1-2; D is possibly TRBD1 (5 bases). From germline, CDR1 is LNHNV and CDR2 YYDKDF (reference sequence). This CDR3 region has 13 residues. Trimming removed 1 base from V and 8 bases from J, with 11 bases in between. The CDR3 DNA follows: TGTGCCACCAGCAGAGGGGGACTCGTCGGCTACACCTTC. This encodes CATSRGGLVGYTF.